Presented here are 5 T cell receptor beta chains from one specimen sequenced in a study of CD8+ T cells in alopecia areata. Treatment defined: oral pan-JAK inhibitor, 5-10 mg twice daily. cDNA reverse transcribed from extracted RNA served as the sequencing template. Assay: immunoSEQ multiplex PCR; the TCRdb copy retains only in-frame clones and omits some. The data contain roughly 70,000 clones, approximately 30% of them singletons. The input for sequencing was CD8+ T cells sorted from blood, taken at week 4, from a patient treated with tofacitinib. All receptors come from a human donor with alopecia areata.

The chain couples TRBV25-1 to TRBJ2-1; D not certain. In germline, CDR1 is MGHDK, CDR2 SYGVNS. This CDR3 contains 13 residues. The V end was cut by 3 bases, the J end by 2 bases, with 5 bases between. This CDR3 is CASSEVTYNEQFF. The CDR3 DNA reads TGTGCCAGCAGTGAGGTAACCTACAATGAGCAGTTCTTC. Using reference TRBV25-1 and TRBJ2-1 for the parts outside the CDR3, the full variable domain is EADIYQTPRYLVIGTGKKITLECSQTMGHDKMYWYQQDPGMELHLIHYSYGVNSTEKGDLSSESTVSRIRTEHFPLTLESARPSHTSQYLCASSEVTYNEQFFGPGTRLTVL.

The rearrangement links TRBV29-1 to TRBJ2-1; 8 bases line up with TRBD2. The CDR3 length is 14 residues. With V trimmed by 1 base and J by 4 bases, 3 bases remained unmatched. The germline gives CDR1 SQVTM, CDR2 ANQGSEA. As DNA, the CDR3 is TGCAGCGTTGAAGTAAGCGGGAGTTACAATGAGCAGTTCTTC. As protein: CSVEVSGSYNEQFF.

This clone has only a few counts. V and J are TRBV9 and TRBJ2-7, with 7 nucleotides matching TRBD2. The V segment lost 3 bases and the J segment 4 bases; nucleotides outside the gene matches: 4. The CDR3 length is 13 residues. CDR1 SGDLS and CDR2 YYNGEE come from the germline V gene. The CDR3 DNA is TGTGCCAGCAGCGGAGGCGGGGGATACGAGCAGTACTTC. Translated: CASSGGGGYEQYF.

This clone was picked up a small number of times. The chain links TRBV27 to TRBJ2-5; TRBD1 is a possible D gene (6 bases). V gave up 4 bases and J gave up 7 bases, with 10 bases separating them. Germline V gene lookup returns CDR1 MNHEY and CDR2 SMNVEV (reference sequence). This CDR3 comprises 12 residues. CDR3 residues: CASSYIGGTQYF. The DNA for the CDR3 is TGTGCCAGCAGTTACATAGGGGGGACCCAGTACTTC.

V and J are TRBV2 and TRBJ2-5; possible D gene TRBD1, 6 bases. The tail of the sequence fits TRBJ2-7 better, so the J call may be wrong. Germline CDR1 and CDR2: SNHLY and FYNNEI. The CDR3 has 13 amino acids. CDR3 loop: CASSRALGGEQYF. The CDR3 nucleotides are TGTGCCAGCAGTAGGGCCTTAGGGGGCGAGCAGTACTTC.